This T cell receptor beta chain came from a study of blood T cell repertoires in COVID-19. The overall study: Some COVID-19 samples were acute and others convalescent; all came from the United States, Italy and Spain. From T cells, B-cell-depleted T cells, or PBMCs came the material, which was cDNA or gDNA.

In the authors' workflow: Counts of nucleated cells, estimated from reference gene primer amplification, were obtained. Assay used: immunoSEQ multiplex PCR; TCRdb lists only in-frame clones, some missing. For V, J and clone size, that table is used; D and trimming come from the DNA. The table has roughly 250,000 clones, 80% to 90% seen once. Germline CDR1 reads SGHVS; CDR2 reads FQNEAQ. CDR3 length equals 15 residues. Trimming cost V 4 bases and J 6 bases; bases outside gene matches: 3. This clonotype was sampled from a woman aged 40 to 49 with acute or convalescent COVID-19. The specimen sequenced was peripheral blood. This chain links TRBV7-8 with TRBJ2-7, with 16 bases aligning to TRBD2. The CDR3 sequence is CASSSGTSGGAEQYV. In DNA form, the CDR3 reads TGTGCCAGCAGCTCCGGGACTAGCGGGGGGGCCGAGCAGTACGTC.